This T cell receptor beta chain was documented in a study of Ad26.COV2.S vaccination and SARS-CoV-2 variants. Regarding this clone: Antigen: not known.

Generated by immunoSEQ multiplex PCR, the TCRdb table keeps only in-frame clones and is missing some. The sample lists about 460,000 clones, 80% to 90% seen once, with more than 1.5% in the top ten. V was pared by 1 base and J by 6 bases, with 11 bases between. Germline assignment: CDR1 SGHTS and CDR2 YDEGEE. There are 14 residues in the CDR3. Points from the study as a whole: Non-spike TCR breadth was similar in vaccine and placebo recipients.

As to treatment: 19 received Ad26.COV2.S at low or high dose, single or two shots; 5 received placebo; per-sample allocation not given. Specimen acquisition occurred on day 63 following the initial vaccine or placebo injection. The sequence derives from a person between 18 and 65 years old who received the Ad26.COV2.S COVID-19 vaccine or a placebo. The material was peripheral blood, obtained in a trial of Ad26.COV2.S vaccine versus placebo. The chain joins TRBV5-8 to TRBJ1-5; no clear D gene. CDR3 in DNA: TGTGCCAGCAGCTTGCGGTCAGAGGGTCAGCCCCAGCATTTT. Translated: CASSLRSEGQPQHF.